This T cell receptor (beta chain) is from a study of T cells in Graves' hyperthyroidism and ophthalmopathy. CDR3 length equals 15 residues. Germline lookup yields CDR1 MGHDK and CDR2 SYGVNS. J was trimmed by 0 bases and V by 5 bases; bases with no gene match: 5. Study-wide findings and caveats: Within blood appeared most thyroid clonotypes that had expanded above 0.001. Model predictions of ophthalmopathy came a median about 6.3 months before onset.

Amplified TCR beta CDR3 regions derived from RNA transcripts. The TCR CDR3 first-round RT-PCR relied on the HTBI primer set. Via MiXCR, TCRdb re-called the multiplex PCR reads, giving one row per CDR3 protein. The sample comprises 500,000 to 800,000 distinct CDR3 sequences, about 45% of which are singletons, and approximately 7.2% rests with the top ten. This clonotype showed up just a few times. Antigen specificity is unknown. This clonotype was sampled from an adult man with Graves' disease, either hyperthyroidism or ophthalmopathy (not recorded which). Sequenced material: peripheral blood or thyroid tissue (not recorded which). V usage is TRBV25-1 and J usage is TRBJ2-7, with TRBD2 matching over 9 bases. This CDR3 reads CASSPGGGDSYEQYF. Written as DNA, the CDR3 is TGTGCCAGCAGTCCCGGCGGGGGGGACTCCTACGAGCAGTACTTC.